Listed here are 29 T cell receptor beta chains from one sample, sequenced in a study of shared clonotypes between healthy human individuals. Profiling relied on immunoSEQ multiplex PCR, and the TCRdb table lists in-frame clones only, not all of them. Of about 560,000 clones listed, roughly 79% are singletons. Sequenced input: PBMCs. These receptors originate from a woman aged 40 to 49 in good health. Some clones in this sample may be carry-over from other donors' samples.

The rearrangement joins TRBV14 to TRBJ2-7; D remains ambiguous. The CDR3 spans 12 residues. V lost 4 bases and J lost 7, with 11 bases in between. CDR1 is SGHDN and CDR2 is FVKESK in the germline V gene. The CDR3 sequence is CASSPVVGEQYF. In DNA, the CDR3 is TGTGCCAGCAGCCCCGTAGTGGGAGAGCAGTACTTC. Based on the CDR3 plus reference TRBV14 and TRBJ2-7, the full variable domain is EAGVTQFPSHSVIEKGQTVTLRCDPISGHDNLYWYRRVMGKEIKFLLHFVKESKQDESGMPNNRFLAERTGGTYSTLKVQPAELEDSGVYFCASSPVVGEQYFGPGTRLTVT.

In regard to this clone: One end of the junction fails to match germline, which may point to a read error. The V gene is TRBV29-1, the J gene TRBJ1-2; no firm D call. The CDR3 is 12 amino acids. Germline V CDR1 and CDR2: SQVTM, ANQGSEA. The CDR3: CIVEDHNYGYTF. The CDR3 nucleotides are TGCATCGTTGAAGATCATAACTATGGCTACACCTTC.

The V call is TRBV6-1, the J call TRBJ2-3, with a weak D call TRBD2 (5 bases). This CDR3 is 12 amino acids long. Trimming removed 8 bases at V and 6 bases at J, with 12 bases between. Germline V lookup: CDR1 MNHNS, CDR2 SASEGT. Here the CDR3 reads CASAHGIDTQYF. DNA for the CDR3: TGTGCCAGCGCTCACGGGATCGATACGCAGTATTTT.

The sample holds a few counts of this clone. The chain's CDR3 is CASSSGTGVNQPQHF. The CDR3 nucleotides are TGTGCCAGCAGTTCCGGGACAGGGGTCAATCAGCCCCAGCATTTT. The chain has TRBV6-5 and TRBJ1-5, with 10 bases lining up with TRBD1. The CDR3 runs to 15 residues. Germline CDR1 MNHEY, CDR2 SVGAGI. Trimming removed 4 bases from V and 3 bases from J; junction bases left unmatched: 3.

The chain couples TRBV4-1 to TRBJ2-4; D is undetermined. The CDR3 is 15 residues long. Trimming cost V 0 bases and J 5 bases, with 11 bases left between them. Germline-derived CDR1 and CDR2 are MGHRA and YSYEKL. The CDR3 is CASSQESVGENIQYF. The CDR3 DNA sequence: TGCGCCAGCAGCCAAGAGTCGGTTGGGGAAAACATTCAGTACTTC.

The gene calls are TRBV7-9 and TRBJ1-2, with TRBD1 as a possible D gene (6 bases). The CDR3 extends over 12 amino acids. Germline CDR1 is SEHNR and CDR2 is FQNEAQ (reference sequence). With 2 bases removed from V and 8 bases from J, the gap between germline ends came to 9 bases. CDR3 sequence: CASSLQGGGYTF. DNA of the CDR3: TGTGCCAGCAGCTTACAAGGGGGGGGCTACACCTTC.

Here the CDR3 DNA reads TGTGCCAGCAGTGAAGGGCAACAGGGGGTGGACGAGCAGTACTTC. Translated, it gives CASSEGQQGVDEQYF. The chain uses TRBV2 and TRBJ2-7; 8 positions match TRBD1. Germline values: CDR1 SNHLY, CDR2 FYNNEI. V shed 1 base and J 5 bases; nucleotides not matched to a gene: 7. The CDR3 extends over 15 amino acids.

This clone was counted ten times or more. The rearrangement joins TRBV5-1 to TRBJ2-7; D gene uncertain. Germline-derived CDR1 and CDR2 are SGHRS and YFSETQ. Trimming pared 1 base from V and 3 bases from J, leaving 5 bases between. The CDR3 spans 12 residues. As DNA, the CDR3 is TGCGCCAGCAGCTTGACATACTACGAGCAGTACTTC. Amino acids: CASSLTYYEQYF.

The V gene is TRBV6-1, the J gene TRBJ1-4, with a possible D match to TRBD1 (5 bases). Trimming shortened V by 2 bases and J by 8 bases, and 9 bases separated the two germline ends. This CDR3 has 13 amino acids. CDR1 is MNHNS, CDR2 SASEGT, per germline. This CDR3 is CASSESGAEKLFF. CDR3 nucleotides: TGTGCCAGCAGTGAATCCGGGGCCGAAAAACTGTTTTTT.

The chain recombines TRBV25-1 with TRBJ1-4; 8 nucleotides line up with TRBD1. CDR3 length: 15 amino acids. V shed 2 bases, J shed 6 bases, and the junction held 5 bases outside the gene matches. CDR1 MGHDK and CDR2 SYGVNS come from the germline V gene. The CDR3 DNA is TGTGCCAGCAGTGAACCAGGGGGCGCGGATGAAAAACTGTTTTTT. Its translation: CASSEPGGADEKLFF.

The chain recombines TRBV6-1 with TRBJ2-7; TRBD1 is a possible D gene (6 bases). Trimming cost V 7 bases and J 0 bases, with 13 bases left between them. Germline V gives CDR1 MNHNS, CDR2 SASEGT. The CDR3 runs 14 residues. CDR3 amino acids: CASIREDSSYEQYF. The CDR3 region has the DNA TGTGCCAGCATTCGTGAGGACAGCTCCTACGAGCAGTACTTC.

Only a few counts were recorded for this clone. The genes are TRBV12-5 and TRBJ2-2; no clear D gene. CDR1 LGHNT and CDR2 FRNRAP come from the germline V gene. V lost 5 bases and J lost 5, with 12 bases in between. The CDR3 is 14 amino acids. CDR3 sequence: CASGPSSQTGELFF. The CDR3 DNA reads TGTGCTAGTGGTCCATCCTCACAGACCGGGGAGCTGTTTTTT.

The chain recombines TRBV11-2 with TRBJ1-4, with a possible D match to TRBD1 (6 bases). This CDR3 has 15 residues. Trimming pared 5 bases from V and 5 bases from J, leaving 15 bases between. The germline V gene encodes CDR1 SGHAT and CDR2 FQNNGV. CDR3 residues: CASSLTGTRNEKLFF. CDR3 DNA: TGTGCCAGCAGCCTGACCGGGACACGGAATGAAAAACTGTTTTTT.

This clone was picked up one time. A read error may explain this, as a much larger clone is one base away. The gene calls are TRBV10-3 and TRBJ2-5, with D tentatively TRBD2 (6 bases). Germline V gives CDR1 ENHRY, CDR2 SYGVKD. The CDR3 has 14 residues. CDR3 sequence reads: CAIRDSGRRETRYF. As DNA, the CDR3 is TGTGCCATCCGGGATAGCGGTCGAAGGGAGACCCGGTACTTC.

Here the CDR3 DNA reads TGTGCCAGCAGCTCGTCCGGGACAGGGGGCGCAGACTACACCTTC. Translating it yields CASSSSGTGGADYTF. The chain combines TRBV7-9 with TRBJ1-2, with 12 bases matching TRBD1. The germline CDR1 and CDR2 sequences are SEHNR and FQNEAQ (reference sequence). V trimming: 4 bases; J trimming: 10 bases; junction bases outside the gene matches: 10. The CDR3 contains 15 residues.

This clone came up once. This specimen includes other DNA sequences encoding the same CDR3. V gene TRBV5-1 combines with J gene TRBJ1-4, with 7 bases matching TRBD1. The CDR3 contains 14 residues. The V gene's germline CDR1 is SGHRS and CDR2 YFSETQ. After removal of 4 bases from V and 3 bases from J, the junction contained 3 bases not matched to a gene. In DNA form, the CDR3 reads TGCGCCAGCAGCCTCGGGACAGCTAATGAAAAACTGTTTTTT. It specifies CASSLGTANEKLFF.

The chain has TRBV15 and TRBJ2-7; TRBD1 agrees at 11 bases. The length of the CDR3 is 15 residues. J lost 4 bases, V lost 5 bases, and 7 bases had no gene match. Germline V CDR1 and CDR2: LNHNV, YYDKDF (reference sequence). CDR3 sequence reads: CATSGGTGGLYEQYF. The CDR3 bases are TGTGCCACCAGCGGAGGGACAGGGGGGTTATACGAGCAGTACTTC.

CDR3 bases: TGCAGCGTTGTATCAGGGGGCAACACCGGGGAGCTGTTTTTT. It is translated as CSVVSGGNTGELFF. The V and J genes are TRBV29-1 and TRBJ2-2, with 8 bases fitting TRBD1. CDR1 SQVTM and CDR2 ANQGSEA come from the germline V gene. The length of the CDR3 is 14 residues. With 4 bases clipped from V and 2 bases from J, the junction kept 3 bases outside the gene matches.

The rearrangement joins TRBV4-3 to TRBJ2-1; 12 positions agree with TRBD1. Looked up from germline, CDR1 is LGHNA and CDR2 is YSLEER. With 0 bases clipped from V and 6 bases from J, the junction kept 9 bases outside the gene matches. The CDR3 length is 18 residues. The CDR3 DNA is TGCGCCAGCAGCCAAGATCCCGGGACAGGGGGCTTTAGCAATGAGCAGTTCTTC. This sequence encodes CASSQDPGTGGFSNEQFF.

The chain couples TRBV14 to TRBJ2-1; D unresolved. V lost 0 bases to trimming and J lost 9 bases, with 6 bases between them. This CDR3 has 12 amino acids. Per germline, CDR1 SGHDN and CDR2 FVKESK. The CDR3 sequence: CASSQETGEQFF. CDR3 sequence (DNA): TGTGCCAGCAGCCAAGAGACGGGTGAGCAGTTCTTC.

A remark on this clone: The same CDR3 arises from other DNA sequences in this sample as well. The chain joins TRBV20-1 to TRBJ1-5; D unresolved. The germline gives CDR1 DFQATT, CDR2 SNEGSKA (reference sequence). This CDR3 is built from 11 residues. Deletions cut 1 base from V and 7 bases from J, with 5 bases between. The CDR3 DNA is TGCAGTGCTAGAGTAGGACAGCCCCAGCATTTT. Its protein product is CSARVGQPQHF.

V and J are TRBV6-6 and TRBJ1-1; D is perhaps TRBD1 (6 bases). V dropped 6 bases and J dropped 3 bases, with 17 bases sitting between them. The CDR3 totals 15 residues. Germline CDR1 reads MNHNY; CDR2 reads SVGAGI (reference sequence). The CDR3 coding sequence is TGTGCCAGCAGAACTGCTTACAGGGTTGACACTGAAGCTTTCTTT. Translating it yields CASRTAYRVDTEAFF.

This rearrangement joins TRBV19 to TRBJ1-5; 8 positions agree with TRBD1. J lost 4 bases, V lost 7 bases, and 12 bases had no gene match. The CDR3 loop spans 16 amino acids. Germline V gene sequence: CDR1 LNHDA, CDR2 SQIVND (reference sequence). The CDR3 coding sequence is TGTGCCAGTACCCTTTCAGGGGGCCGAGGTAATCAGCCCCAGCATTTT. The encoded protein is CASTLSGGRGNQPQHF.

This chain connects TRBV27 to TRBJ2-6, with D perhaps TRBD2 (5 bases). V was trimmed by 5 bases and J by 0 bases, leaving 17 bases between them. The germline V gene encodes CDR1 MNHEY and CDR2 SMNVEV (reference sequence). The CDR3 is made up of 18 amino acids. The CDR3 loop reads CASSSQVWESSGANVLTF. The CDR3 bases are TGTGCCAGCAGTAGCCAAGTTTGGGAGAGCTCTGGGGCCAACGTCCTGACTTTC.

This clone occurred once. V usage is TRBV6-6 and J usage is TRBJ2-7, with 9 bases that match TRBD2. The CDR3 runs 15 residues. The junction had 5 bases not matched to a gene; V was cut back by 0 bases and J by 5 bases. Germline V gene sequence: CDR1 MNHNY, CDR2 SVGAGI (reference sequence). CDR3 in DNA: TGTGCCAGCAGTTACTCCGGCGGGAGGGCCAACGAGCAGTACTTC. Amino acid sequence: CASSYSGGRANEQYF.

CDR3 DNA: TGTGCCAGCAGCTTAGCAGGGGTAGCAGATACGCAGTATTTT. Its translation: CASSLAGVADTQYF. The chain uses TRBV7-6 and TRBJ2-3; tentatively, D is TRBD1 (5 bases). V gave up 0 bases and J gave up 4 bases, with 8 bases separating them. The CDR3 length is 14 residues. CDR1 is SGHVS and CDR2 is FNYEAQ in the germline V gene.

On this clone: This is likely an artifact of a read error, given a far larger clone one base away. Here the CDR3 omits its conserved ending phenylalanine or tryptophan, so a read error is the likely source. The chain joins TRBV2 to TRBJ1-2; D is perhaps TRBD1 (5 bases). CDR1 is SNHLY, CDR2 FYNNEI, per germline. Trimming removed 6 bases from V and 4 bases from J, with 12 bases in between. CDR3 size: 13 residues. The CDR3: CASRFDSLYGYTL. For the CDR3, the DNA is TGTGCCAGCAGGTTCGACAGCCTCTATGGCTACACCCTC.

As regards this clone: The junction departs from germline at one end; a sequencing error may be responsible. The CDR3 protein is CASSREGAQVRGF. The CDR3 DNA follows: TGTGCCAGCAGTAGGGAGGGGGCGCAGGTCCGGGGTTTT. The chain links TRBV2 to TRBJ1-4; 7 nucleotides match TRBD1. Germline values: CDR1 SNHLY, CDR2 FYNNEI. The CDR3 runs to 13 residues.

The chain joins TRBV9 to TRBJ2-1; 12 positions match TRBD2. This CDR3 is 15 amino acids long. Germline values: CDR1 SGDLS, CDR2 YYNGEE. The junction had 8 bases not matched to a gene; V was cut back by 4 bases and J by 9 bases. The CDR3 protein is CASSPRLAGEVEQFF. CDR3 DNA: TGTGCCAGCAGCCCAAGACTAGCGGGAGAGGTTGAGCAGTTCTTC.